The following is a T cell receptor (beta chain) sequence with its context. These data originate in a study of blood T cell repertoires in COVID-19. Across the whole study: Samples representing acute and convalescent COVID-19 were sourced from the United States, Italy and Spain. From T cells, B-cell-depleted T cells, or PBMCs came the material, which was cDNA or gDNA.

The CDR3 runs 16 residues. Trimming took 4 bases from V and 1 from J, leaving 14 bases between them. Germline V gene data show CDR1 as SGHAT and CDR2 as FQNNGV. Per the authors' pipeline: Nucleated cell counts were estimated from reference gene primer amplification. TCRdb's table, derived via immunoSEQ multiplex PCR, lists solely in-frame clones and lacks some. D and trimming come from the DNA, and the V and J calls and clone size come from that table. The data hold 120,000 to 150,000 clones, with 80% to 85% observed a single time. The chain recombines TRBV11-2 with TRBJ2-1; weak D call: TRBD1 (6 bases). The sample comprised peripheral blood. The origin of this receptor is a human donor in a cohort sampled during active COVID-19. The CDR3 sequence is CASSSYAGASYNEQFF. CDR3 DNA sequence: TGTGCCAGCAGCTCCTACGCAGGGGCGTCCTACAATGAGCAGTTCTTC.